One T cell receptor (beta chain) is described in this entry. This sample was included in a study of T cell changes during pregnancy in multiple sclerosis. The CDR3 is made up of 15 amino acids. Germline lookup yields CDR1 SGHAT and CDR2 FQDESV (reference sequence). Trimming at V came to 4 bases and at J to 3 bases, leaving 5 bases not matched to a gene. The data were produced by immunoSEQ multiplex PCR, yet TCRdb's version contains in-frame clones alone and is incomplete. Found here are nearly 60,000 clones, about 89% of them singletons; the top ten hold about 0.49%. The source of this sequence is a female donor in good health, enrolled as a control in a pregnancy study. The specimen was CD4+ T cells from peripheral blood mononuclear cells, collected after pregnancy. The chain joins TRBV11-1 to TRBJ1-2; 10 bases align to TRBD1. This CDR3 is CASSYGTGAHYGYTF. CDR3 coding DNA: TGTGCCAGCAGCTATGGGACAGGGGCTCACTATGGCTACACCTTC.